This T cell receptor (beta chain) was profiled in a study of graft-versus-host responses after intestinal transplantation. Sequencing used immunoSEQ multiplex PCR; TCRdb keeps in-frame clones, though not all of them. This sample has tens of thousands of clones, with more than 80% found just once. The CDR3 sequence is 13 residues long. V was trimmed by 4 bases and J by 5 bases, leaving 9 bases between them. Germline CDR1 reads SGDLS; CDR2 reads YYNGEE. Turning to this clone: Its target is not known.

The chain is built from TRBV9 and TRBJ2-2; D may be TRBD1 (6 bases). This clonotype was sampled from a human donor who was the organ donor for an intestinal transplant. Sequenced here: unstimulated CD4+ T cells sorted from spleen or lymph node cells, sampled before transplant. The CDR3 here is CASSPQGTGELFF. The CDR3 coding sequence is TGTGCCAGCAGCCCCCAGGGGACCGGGGAGCTGTTTTTT.